The clone carrying this T cell receptor (beta chain) is a singleton in its sample. The sample belongs to a study of blood T cell repertoires in COVID-19. TCRdb's copy holds only in-frame clones and misses some; the assay was immunoSEQ multiplex PCR. The table shows about 420,000 clones, with 70% to 90% occurring only once. This receptor was obtained from a man younger than 35 with COVID-19, enrolled during active disease. The sequencing sample was made of peripheral blood.

In DNA form, the CDR3 reads TGTGCCAGCAGTTCCCATGTCAATCAGCCCCAGCATTTT. This translates into CASSSHVNQPQHF. V usage is TRBV12-3 or TRBV12-4 and J usage is TRBJ1-5; D uncertain. The CDR3 loop spans 13 amino acids. Trimming stripped 4 bases from V and 3 bases from J, with 7 bases between.